The 27 T cell receptor beta chains listed next were all sequenced from one sample in a study of T cell responses to AZD1222 COVID-19 vaccine. The protocol was immunoSEQ multiplex PCR, while the TCRdb copy is restricted to in-frame clones and leaves out a portion. This sample has roughly 100,000 clones, with 75% to 90% found just once. The material sequenced was peripheral blood, taken on day 0 of AZD1222 vaccination. These receptors came from an adult in good health.

This clone occurred once. V gene TRBV11-3 combines with J gene TRBJ2-1; possibly TRBD1 or TRBD2 for D (5 bases each). The germline CDR1 and CDR2 sequences are SGHNT and YENEEA. V lost 0 bases to trimming and J lost 7 bases, with 13 bases between them. The CDR3 has 15 amino acids. In DNA form, the CDR3 reads TGTGCCAGCAGCTTAGATGGGGCTACGGGGAATGAGCAGTTCTTC. This codes for CASSLDGATGNEQFF.

This clone has a handful of counts. The V gene is TRBV6-1, the J gene TRBJ1-5; weak D call: TRBD1 (5 bases). The CDR3 spans 15 residues. V shed 2 bases and J shed 2 bases, with 10 bases lying between them. Germline V CDR1 and CDR2: MNHNS, SASEGT. The CDR3 bases are TGTGCCAGCAGTGAAACCTGGGGCCGCAATCAGCCCCAGCATTTT. Protein product: CASSETWGRNQPQHF.

This clone was seen a few times. V is TRBV7-2 and J is TRBJ1-4, with 7 positions matching TRBD1. The length of the CDR3 is 16 residues. The V and J ends lost 1 base and 7 bases, in that order; junction bases with no gene match: 9. The germline V gene encodes CDR1 SGHTA and CDR2 FQGNSA. Here the CDR3 DNA reads TGTGCCAGCAGCTTAGGTATAGACAGGGTAGCTGAAAAACTGTTTTTT. This translates into CASSLGIDRVAEKLFF.

V and J are TRBV3-1 (or the pseudogene TRBV3-2) and TRBJ1-1, with D unresolved. V shed 1 base and J shed 6 bases, with 9 bases lying between them. This CDR3 has 13 residues. Germline V gives CDR1 LGHDT, CDR2 YNNKEL (reference sequence). The CDR3 here is CASSQAGPPEAFF. CDR3 DNA: TGTGCCAGCAGCCAAGCCGGGCCACCTGAAGCTTTCTTT.

CDR3 DNA: TGCGCCAGCAGCCAAGTCCCCAGGGTGAATTCACCCCTCCACTTT. Translated: CASSQVPRVNSPLHF. The chain links TRBV4-1 to TRBJ1-6; D perhaps matches TRBD1 (5 bases). The CDR3 runs to 15 residues. Trimming shortened V by 1 base and J by 7 bases, and 11 bases separated the two germline ends. Germline assignment: CDR1 MGHRA and CDR2 YSYEKL.

The rearrangement uses TRBV15 and TRBJ2-7; D gene unclear. CDR3 length: 14 amino acids. Trimming took 3 bases from V and 0 from J, leaving 9 bases between them. Per the germline V gene, CDR1 is LNHNV and CDR2 is YYDKDF (reference sequence). The CDR3 spells CATSSLLDSYEQYF. In nucleotides, the CDR3 is TGTGCCACCAGCAGCTTATTGGACTCCTACGAGCAGTACTTC.

The V call is TRBV27, the J call TRBJ1-2; 8 bases align to TRBD1. Looked up from germline, CDR1 is MNHEY and CDR2 is SMNVEV (reference sequence). Losses at the gene ends were 4 bases for V and 3 bases for J; bases not matched to a gene: 10. The CDR3 runs to 16 residues. Written as DNA, the CDR3 is TGTGCCAGCAGTTATCTCAGGGGGCTAGGTTACTATGGCTACACCTTC. Encoded protein: CASSYLRGLGYYGYTF.

As to this clone: A junction boundary mismatches the germline segment, possibly from a read error. The chain carries TRBV7-2 and TRBJ2-1, with TRBD2 matching 8 bases. There are 11 residues in the CDR3. Germline CDR1 reads SGHTA; CDR2 reads FQGNSA. The CDR3: CASRLAGEQFF. For the CDR3, the DNA is TGTGCCAGCAGGTTAGCGGGGGAGCAGTTCTTC.

The rearrangement uses TRBV19 and TRBJ1-2; tentative D call: TRBD1 (5 bases). The germline V gene has CDR1 LNHDA and CDR2 SQIVND (reference sequence). Trimming removed 1 base at V and 0 bases at J, with 9 bases between. There are 15 residues in the CDR3. The CDR3 DNA is TGTGCCAGTAGTATAGCCCTAGGGGCTAACTATGGCTACACCTTC. Protein product: CASSIALGANYGYTF.

The genes are TRBV2 and TRBJ1-2, with a possible D match to TRBD1 (6 bases). V was cut by 6 bases and J by 6 bases, with 20 bases left in between. The CDR3 extends over 15 amino acids. Looked up from germline, CDR1 is SNHLY and CDR2 is FYNNEI. CDR3 DNA: TGTGCCAGCAGCCCTCCAGGACAGCCCCGGGATGGCTACACCTTC. Translating gives CASSPPGQPRDGYTF. The variable domain in full, with the rest retrieved from reference TRBV2 and TRBJ1-2, is EPEVTQTPSHQVTQMGQEVILRCVPISNHLYFYWYRQILGQKVEFLVSFYNNEISEKSEIFDDQFSVERPDGSNFTLKIRSTKLEDSAMYFCASSPPGQPRDGYTFGSGTRLTVV.

The V and J genes are TRBV5-1 and TRBJ1-4, with D unresolved. Germline values: CDR1 SGHRS, CDR2 YFSETQ. The CDR3 covers 14 residues. The germline V and J ends were trimmed by 0 bases and 10 bases, with 13 bases remaining between them. The CDR3 sequence is CASSLEDSTGKLFF. The CDR3 DNA follows: TGCGCCAGCAGCTTGGAAGACTCTACGGGAAAACTGTTTTTT.

This chain links TRBV5-6 with TRBJ1-5; D is ambiguous. Germline lookup yields CDR1 SGHDT and CDR2 YYEEEE. Trimming shortened V by 0 bases and J by 7 bases, and 5 bases separated the two germline ends. The CDR3 spans 12 residues. CDR3 in DNA: TGTGCCAGCAGCTTGGTGGACCAGCCCCAGCATTTT. Translating it yields CASSLVDQPQHF. Looking up the rest from reference TRBV5-6 and TRBJ1-5 gives the full variable domain: DAGVTQSPTHLIKTRGQQVTLRCSPKSGHDTVSWYQQALGQGPQFIFQYYEEEERQRGNFPDRFSGHQFPNYSSELNVNALLLGDSALYLCASSLVDQPQHFGDGTRLSIL.

The genes are TRBV7-3 and TRBJ2-2, with 7 bases matching TRBD1. V was clipped by 5 bases and J by 7 bases; unmatched bases: 7. Germline values: CDR1 SGHTA, CDR2 FQGTGA. The CDR3 spans 14 residues. The CDR3 DNA reads as TGTGCCAGCAGCCTAAACCCAGGGGGCGGGGAGCTGTTTTTT. Its protein is CASSLNPGGGELFF.

V is TRBV28 and J is TRBJ1-2; possible D gene TRBD1, 5 bases. The CDR3 consists of 16 residues. V was clipped by 4 bases and J by 0 bases, with 15 bases between them. Germline V gene sequence: CDR1 MDHEN, CDR2 SYDVKM. The CDR3 DNA sequence: TGTGCCAGCAGTTCCCCCTGGGGCCTACCTAACTATGGCTACACCTTC. The encoded protein is CASSSPWGLPNYGYTF.

The chain links TRBV5-1 to TRBJ2-1; D is uncertain. Trimming removed 0 bases from V and 4 bases from J, with 11 bases in between. This CDR3 comprises 15 residues. From germline, CDR1 is SGHRS and CDR2 YFSETQ. CDR3 amino acids: CASSLVGEDYNEQFF. The CDR3 region has the DNA TGCGCCAGCAGCTTGGTGGGTGAAGATTACAATGAGCAGTTCTTC.

This chain connects TRBV10-1 to TRBJ2-3; 13 nucleotides line up with TRBD2. Germline V gives CDR1 WNHNN, CDR2 SYGVQD (reference sequence). There are 15 residues in the CDR3. After removal of 6 bases from V and 6 bases from J, the junction contained 6 bases not matched to a gene. CDR3 amino acids: CASRPGTSGTDTQYF. The CDR3 DNA sequence: TGCGCCAGCAGACCCGGGACTAGCGGGACTGATACGCAGTATTTT.

J is TRBJ1-1 and V is TRBV19, with a weak D call TRBD1 (5 bases). Per germline, CDR1 LNHDA and CDR2 SQIVND (reference sequence). The CDR3 has 15 amino acids. V lost 7 bases and J 4 bases, leaving 19 bases between the germline ends. Here the CDR3 reads CASTLRNPRGTEAFF. The CDR3 DNA follows: TGTGCCAGTACCCTCAGAAACCCGAGGGGCACTGAAGCTTTCTTT. Based on the CDR3 plus reference TRBV19 and TRBJ1-1, the full variable domain is DGGITQSPKYLFRKEGQNVTLSCEQNLNHDAMYWYRQDPGQGLRLIYYSQIVNDFQKGDIAEGYSVSREKKESFPLTVTSAQKNPTAFYLCASTLRNPRGTEAFFGQGTRLTVV.

This clone was detected a few times. The chain employs TRBV28 and TRBJ1-2, with D hard to call. The CDR3 is 12 amino acids. Germline CDR1 and CDR2: MDHEN and SYDVKM. V lost 2 bases, J lost 5 bases, and 6 bases lay in between. This chain's CDR3 is CASSLTAYGYTF. DNA of the CDR3: TGTGCCAGCAGTTTAACAGCTTATGGCTACACCTTC.

This rearrangement joins TRBV6-2 or TRBV6-3 to TRBJ1-1; D is possibly TRBD1 (6 bases). This CDR3 spans 15 amino acids. V lost 3 bases and J 3 bases, leaving 14 bases between the germline ends. Germline CDR1 is MNHEY and CDR2 is SVGEGT. The CDR3 DNA is TGTGCCAGCAGTTATAGCAGGGGCCGGGACACTGAAGCTTTCTTT. Translation: CASSYSRGRDTEAFF.

This chain connects TRBV7-9 to TRBJ2-7; 9 bases match TRBD2. From germline, CDR1 is SEHNR and CDR2 FQNEAQ (reference sequence). V dropped 5 bases and J dropped 1; count of bases not matched to a gene: 9. This CDR3 has 16 residues. Here the CDR3 DNA reads TGTGCCAGCAGCGCCCCCGAGACTAGCGGTTCCTACGAGCAGTACTTC. Translated, it gives CASSAPETSGSYEQYF. Together with reference TRBV7-9 and TRBJ2-7, the CDR3 gives the full variable domain: DTGVSQNPRHKITKRGQNVTFRCDPISEHNRLYWYRQTLGQGPEFLTYFQNEAQLEKSRLLSDRFSAERPKGSFSTLEIQRTEQGDSAMYLCASSAPETSGSYEQYFGPGTRLTVT.

The V and J genes are TRBV4-3 and TRBJ2-2; D might be TRBD2 (6 bases). CDR3 length equals 15 residues. The germline V gene has CDR1 LGHNA and CDR2 YSLEER. V was shortened by 0 bases and J by 4 bases, with 9 bases between the two germline ends. As DNA, the CDR3 is TGCGCCAGCAGCCAAGAAGTGGGAGGCACCGGGGAGCTGTTTTTT. It specifies CASSQEVGGTGELFF.

V usage is TRBV7-2 and J usage is TRBJ1-3; a weak D match, TRBD1 (5 bases). This CDR3 spans 16 amino acids. The germline CDR1 and CDR2 sequences are SGHTA and FQGNSA. The ends were cut back, 2 bases at V and 0 bases at J, with 11 bases in the middle. The CDR3 is CASSLRTSSSGNTIYF. The CDR3, as DNA: TGTGCCAGCAGCTTAAGGACATCGAGCTCTGGAAACACCATATATTTT.

This chain uses TRBV29-1 with TRBJ2-7; TRBD2 agrees at 10 bases. The CDR3 extends over 14 amino acids. Germline CDR1 and CDR2: SQVTM and ANQGSEA. V was pared by 7 bases and J by 3 bases, with 9 bases of the junction left unmatched. CDR3 DNA: TGCAGCGCTACTGGGCTAGCGGGAGTCTACGAGCAGTACTTC. This sequence encodes CSATGLAGVYEQYF.

The chain joins TRBV29-1 to TRBJ2-7, with 8 bases matching TRBD1. J was trimmed by 4 bases and V by 6 bases; bases with no gene match: 8. The CDR3 runs to 13 residues. Germline V gene sequence: CDR1 SQVTM, CDR2 ANQGSEA. CDR3 DNA: TGCAGCGTCGCGACAGGGGAGCCGTACGAGCAGTACTTC. This translates into CSVATGEPYEQYF.

The V and J genes are TRBV11-2 and TRBJ2-4; unclear D gene. This CDR3 is built from 12 residues. Trimming cost V 0 bases and J 6 bases, with 3 bases left between them. CDR1 and CDR2 (germline): SGHAT, FQNNGV. CDR3 nucleotide sequence: TGTGCCAGCAGCTTAGAAATAAACATTCAGTACTTC. Its protein is CASSLEINIQYF.

This chain's CDR3 is CATSRAGPGSSGANVLTF. CDR3 DNA: TGTGCCACCAGCAGAGCCGGGCCGGGGTCCTCTGGGGCCAACGTCCTGACTTTC. V usage is TRBV15 and J usage is TRBJ2-6, with a weak D call TRBD2 (5 bases). There are 18 residues in the CDR3. V was trimmed by 1 base and J by 0 bases, leaving 13 bases between them. The V gene's germline CDR1 is LNHNV and CDR2 YYDKDF (reference sequence).

This clone was observed once. This chain uses TRBV18 with TRBJ2-7; D ambiguous. In germline, CDR1 is KGHSH, CDR2 LQKENI. V was trimmed by 2 bases and J by 1 base, leaving 6 bases between them. This CDR3 has 13 amino acids. CDR3 in amino acids: CASSPDSSYEQYF. The CDR3 nucleotides are TGTGCCAGCTCACCAGACTCATCCTACGAGCAGTACTTC.